The present entry profiles one TCR beta chain with its context. This clone was seen just once. This receptor's antigen is unknown. No base quality values were provided; no much bigger clone lies one nucleotide off. These data come from a study of shared clonotypes between healthy human individuals (dated by TCRdb to about 2020). With regard to the full study: Three men and two women, aged 18 to 49 years, made up the cohort. For each donor, CD4 naive and CD4 memory were each given three plates, CD8 naive was given two plates, and CD8 memory was given one plate. Blood TCR repertoires of 5 or 6 healthy adults were deeply sequenced to estimate repertoire size and the extent of clonotype sharing between individuals. To increase sequencing depth and limit assay-specific biases, different laboratories used diverse techniques to prepare libraries and sequence TCR repertoires. Each donor's leukapheresis produced roughly between about 0.8 and 10 billion PBMCs. General conclusions and limits of the study: Rarefaction of sorted-subset datasets indicated incomplete sequencing despite the large sequencing depth. Compared with non-shared clonotypes, the clonotypes found in all four sorted-subset donors had higher generation probabilities. Only blood was sampled, and tissue TCR repertoires likely differ from those in blood. Naive subsets generally had larger estimated clonotype richness than memory subsets. Pairwise subsampling led to the expectation that sequencing depth would affect the degree of clonotype sharing among donors. When a few donors were compared, the shared fraction of clonotypes was 5% to 6.5% for naive CD4, roughly 3.3% for naive CD8, more than 2% for memory CD4, and less than 0.5% for memory CD8. The genetic and exposure-history diversity represented was limited by the small number of donors.

Reading from cysteine to phenylalanine, the CDR3 counts 13 amino acids. The sequence is cut down to CDR3 DNA, 39 bases in frame from base 1. According to the germline V gene, CDR1 reads MGHRA and CDR2 reads YSYEKL. At the junction V is shortened by 4 bases and J by 6 bases, with 10 bases in between. The donors were healthy, HIV-negative adults with no recently reported acute infections or vaccinations. Every donor was a Caucasian adult residing in Nashville, Tennessee, USA. CD4+ T cells were enriched by magnetic negative selection, after which naive cells were positively selected on CD45RA and the negative fraction was taken as the memory subset. Blood was obtained by leukapheresis, after which PBMCs were separated by Ficoll-Histopaque density gradient centrifugation and cryopreserved in liquid nitrogen vapor phase. Purity and quantity of every magnetically sorted T cell population were checked by analytical flow cytometry. Each sorted fraction had its genomic DNA isolated and then quantified by UV absorbance on a Nanodrop 2000c.

Using the deep immunoSEQ assay, TCR CDR3 regions were amplified from genomic DNA by multiplex PCR. Extracted genomic DNA from each cell subset was spread evenly across all wells of several immunoSEQ 96-well plates, with each plate serving as a replicate. Each replicate PCR for sorted subsets received about 200 ng genomic DNA, equal to roughly 33,000 T cell genomes. The purified libraries were quantified using a Qubit 3.0 fluorometer, sized with a Bioanalyzer 2100, and then quantified again using the KAPA Library Quantification kit. Every immunoSEQ 96-well plate was sequenced on a dedicated single-read 150-cycle Illumina NextSeq 550 flow cell. As for the authors' bioinformatics: The immunoSEQ output contained only junctional sequences without quality scores, so filtering could not match that applied to full-length reads. Sequences were annotated with PyIR, a Python wrapper for IgBLAST v1.9, and V/J genes and CDR3 were assigned using IMGT germline references. Reads were filtered out if the reads had weak V/J assignments (E-value above 1e-6), no CDR3, stop codons, out-of-frame junctions, or ambiguous translated residues. A V3J clonotype was defined by an identical inferred V gene, J gene, and CDR3 amino acid sequence. Percentage overlap between repertoires was calculated by dividing the number of shared unique clonotypes by the size of the smaller repertoire. Richness of each repertoire was evaluated using RTK rarefaction, the Chao1 estimator, and Recon v2.1 estimates of unobserved clonotypes. Generation probabilities were computed with OLGA for all TCRbeta clonotypes obtained by the gDNA method from several donors. The table was pulled from immuneACCESS by TCRdb, which kept in-frame rearrangements only. Such tables lose some clones; where checked, under half of the loss comes from unresolved V genes, and the rest has no known cause. V, J and clone size are taken as reported in that table, and D and trimming were inferred from the DNA itself. In all, the sample holds about a million clones, and roughly 70% of those were seen once. The top ten hold approximately 1.5% of the sample.

The rearranged chain carries TRBV4-1 and TRBJ2-1, with an unclear D gene assignment. This TCR came from a young man in good health. The sample consisted of memory CD4+ T cells sorted from blood. The cell subset or site label, as the study defines it: CD45RA-negative fraction. The CDR3 loop reads CASSRDRSNEQFF. The DNA reads TGCGCCAGCAGCCGAGATCGGAGCAATGAGCAGTTCTTC.